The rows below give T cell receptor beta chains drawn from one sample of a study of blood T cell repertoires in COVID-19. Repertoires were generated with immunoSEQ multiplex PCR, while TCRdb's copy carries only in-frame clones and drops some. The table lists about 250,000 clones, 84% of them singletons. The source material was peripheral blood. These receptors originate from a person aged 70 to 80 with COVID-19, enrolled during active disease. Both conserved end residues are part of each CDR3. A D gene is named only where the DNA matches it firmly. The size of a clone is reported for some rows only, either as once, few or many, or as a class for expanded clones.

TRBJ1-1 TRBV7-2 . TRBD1 CASSVQGANTEAFF TGTGCCAGCAGCGTTCAGGGGGCCAACACTGAAGCTTTCTTT
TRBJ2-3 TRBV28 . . CASRQYRVDTQYF TGTGCCAGCAGACAATACAGGGTCGATACGCAGTATTTT
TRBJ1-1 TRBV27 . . CASSLIFPEGTEAFF TGTGCCAGCAGTTTAATCTTCCCGGAGGGAACTGAAGCTTTCTTT
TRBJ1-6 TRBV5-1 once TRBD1 CASSLVLGGDSPLHF TGCGCCAGCAGCTTGGTTTTAGGGGGCGATTCACCCCTCCACTTT
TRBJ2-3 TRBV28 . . CASSPTPLTDTQYF TGTGCCAGCAGTCCAACACCTCTCACAGATACGCAGTATTTT
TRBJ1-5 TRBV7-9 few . CASSSTAYEPQHF TGTGCCAGCAGCTCGACAGCTTATGAGCCCCAGCATTTT
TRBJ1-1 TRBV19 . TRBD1 CASRKINRGRRTEAFF TGTGCCAGTAGGAAGATTAACAGGGGGCGAAGGACTGAAGCTTTCTTT
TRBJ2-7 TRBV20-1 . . CSASLPGVYEQYF TGCAGTGCTAGTCTGCCAGGGGTGTACGAGCAGTACTTC
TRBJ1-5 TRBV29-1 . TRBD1 CSFRQGSQPQHF TGCAGCTTCAGACAGGGAAGTCAGCCCCAGCATTTT
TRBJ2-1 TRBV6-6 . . CASSYFRQVTYNEQFF TGTGCCAGCAGTTACTTTCGACAGGTCACTTACAATGAGCAGTTCTTC
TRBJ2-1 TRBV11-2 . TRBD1 CASRPGQGRQFF TGTGCCAGCAGGCCGGGACAGGGTCGGCAGTTCTTC
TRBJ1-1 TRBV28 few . CAISLFDRGGEAFF TGTGCCATCTCCCTCTTTGATAGGGGCGGTGAAGCTTTCTTT
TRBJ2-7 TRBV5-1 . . CASSLGTQSSYEQYF TGCGCCAGCAGCTTGGGGACTCAGAGCTCCTACGAGCAGTACTTC
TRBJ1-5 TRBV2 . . CASARVTADQPQHF TGTGCCAGCGCCCGGGTGACGGCGGATCAGCCCCAGCATTTT
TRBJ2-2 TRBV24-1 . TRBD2 CATSDRGLANRAGELFF TGTGCCACCAGTGATAGAGGACTAGCGAATCGAGCCGGGGAGCTGTTTTTT
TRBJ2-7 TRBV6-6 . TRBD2 CASRRWTSGYYEQYF TGTGCCAGCAGGAGATGGACTAGCGGCTACTACGAGCAGTACTTC
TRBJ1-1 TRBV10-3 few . CAINDKLNTEAFF TGTGCCATCAACGACAAGCTGAACACTGAAGCTTTCTTT
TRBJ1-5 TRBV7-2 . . CASSSRSNQPQHF TGTGCCAGCAGCTCCCGGAGCAATCAGCCCCAGCATTTT
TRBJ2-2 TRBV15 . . CATSRVFGGSPGELFF TGTGCCACCAGCAGAGTTTTCGGTGGTAGTCCCGGGGAGCTGTTTTTT
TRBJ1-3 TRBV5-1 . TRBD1 CASSLGQTSGNTIYF TGCGCCAGCAGCCTGGGACAGACCTCTGGAAACACCATATATTTT
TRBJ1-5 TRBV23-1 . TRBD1 CASSQSRGTGPRYSNQPQHF TGCGCCAGCAGTCAATCGCGCGGGACAGGGCCCCGATATAGCAATCAGCCCCAGCATTTT
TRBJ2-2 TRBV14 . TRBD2 CASSQDGLAGHTGELFF TGTGCCAGCAGCCAAGATGGACTAGCGGGACACACCGGGGAGCTGTTTTTT
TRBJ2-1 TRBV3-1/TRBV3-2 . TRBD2 CASSLQGLAVNEQFF TGTGCCAGCAGCCTACAGGGACTAGCCGTCAATGAGCAGTTCTTC
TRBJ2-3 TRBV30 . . CAWQFKGAGGVYTQYF TGTGCCTGGCAATTTAAGGGGGCGGGAGGCGTGTATACGCAGTATTTT
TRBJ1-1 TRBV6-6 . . CASSMGLVMNTEAFF TGTGCCAGCAGTATGGGGCTGGTAATGAACACTGAAGCTTTCTTT
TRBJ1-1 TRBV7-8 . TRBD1 CASMGQELTEAFF TGTGCCAGCATGGGACAGGAACTCACTGAAGCTTTCTTT
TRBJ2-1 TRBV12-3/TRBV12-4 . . CASSFGVNEQFF TGTGCCAGCAGTTTCGGGGTGAATGAGCAGTTCTTC
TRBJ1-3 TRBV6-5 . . CASGAGAGNTIYF TGTGCCAGCGGGGCAGGTGCTGGAAACACCATATATTTT
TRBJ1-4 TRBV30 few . CAWGPIRGLSVKLFF TGTGCCTGGGGACCCATAAGGGGGTTGTCGGTTAAACTGTTTTTT
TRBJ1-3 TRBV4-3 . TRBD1 CASSQAGGENTIYF TGCGCCAGCAGCCAAGCAGGGGGCGAAAACACCATATATTTT
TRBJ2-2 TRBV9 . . CASSVEAGTGELFF TGTGCCAGCAGCGTAGAGGCAGGAACCGGGGAGCTGTTTTTT
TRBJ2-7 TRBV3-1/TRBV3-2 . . CASSQAARVYEQYF TGTGCCAGCAGCCAAGCTGCCAGGGTTTACGAGCAGTACTTC
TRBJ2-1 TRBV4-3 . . CASSPGRFAYNEQFF TGCGCCAGCAGTCCGGGTCGATTCGCCTACAATGAGCAGTTCTTC
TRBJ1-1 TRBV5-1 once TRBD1 CASSFRQGTEAFF TGCGCCAGCAGCTTCAGACAGGGAACTGAAGCTTTCTTT
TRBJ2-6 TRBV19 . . CASSIDFPGHTNTGANVLTF TGTGCCAGTAGTATAGACTTCCCGGGACACACGAACACTGGGGCCAACGTCCTGACTTTC
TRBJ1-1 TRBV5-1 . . CASSYQGNTEAFF TGCGCCAGCAGCTACCAGGGGAACACTGAAGCTTTCTTT